This T cell receptor beta chain was observed in a study of cytomegalovirus exposure and HLA in healthy donors. With 60 Vbeta and 13 Jbeta primers, the PCR was carried out. Generated by immunoSEQ multiplex PCR, the TCRdb table keeps only in-frame clones and is missing some. The repertoire holds 150,000 to 200,000 clones, with around 79% as singletons. The sequence came from a woman aged 45-65 years in good health and CMV-seronegative. The specimen sequenced was PBMCs.

The CDR3 bases are TGTGCCAGCAGTTGGGGGGTCCAAGGCGGGGAGCTGTTTTTT. Translating it yields CASSWGVQGGELFF. The rearrangement uses TRBV27 and TRBJ2-2, with D perhaps TRBD2 (6 bases). The CDR3 has 14 residues. The germline V and J ends were trimmed by 4 bases and 7 bases, with 13 bases remaining between them. CDR1 and CDR2 from the germline V gene are MNHEY and SMNVEV (reference sequence).